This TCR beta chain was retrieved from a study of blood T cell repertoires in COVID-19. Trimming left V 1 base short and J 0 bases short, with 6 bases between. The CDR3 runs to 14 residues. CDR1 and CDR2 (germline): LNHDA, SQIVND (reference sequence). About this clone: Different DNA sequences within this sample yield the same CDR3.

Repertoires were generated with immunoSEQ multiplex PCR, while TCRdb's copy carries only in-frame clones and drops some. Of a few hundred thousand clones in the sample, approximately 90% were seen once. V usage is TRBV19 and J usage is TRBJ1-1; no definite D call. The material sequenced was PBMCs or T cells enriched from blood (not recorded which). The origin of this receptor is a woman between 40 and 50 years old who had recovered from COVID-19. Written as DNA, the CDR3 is TGTGCCAGTAGTATAGGGCGGTTGAACACTGAAGCTTTCTTT. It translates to CASSIGRLNTEAFF.